This entry features one T cell receptor beta chain sequence. The antigen it recognizes is unknown. No clone much larger than this one lies a single base away; base qualities are absent. This sample is drawn from a study of T cells after yellow fever vaccination (dated by TCRdb to the late 2010s). Study-wide context: The SMART-Seq v4 Ultra Low Input RNA kit was used to prepare libraries from fractions with low cell numbers. To follow T-cell clones before and after both primary and booster YFV17D yellow fever vaccination, bulk TCR alpha and beta repertoires underwent longitudinal sequencing. Two healthy male donors, one aged 18 to 30 and one aged 30 to 40 years, made up the cohort. Blood samples were taken at several timepoints before and after primary and secondary immunization, and bulk PBMC replicates and cell subsets were isolated. What the research found in general, with its limitations: Only two donors were included in the study, so the extent to which the findings can be generalized is limited. Most clones expanded after primary vaccination were re-detected after the booster (approximately 96% of CD4 and about nine tenths of CD8), suggesting broad memory maintenance. A small share of clonotypes was detected in both CD4 and CD8 compartments, with the overlap likely arising from convergent recombination. Computational filtering was required because FACS-sorted repertoires could contain abundant contaminating clonotypes from the bulk population. Compared with the primary T-cell response, the secondary T-cell response was weaker but faster, peaking on day 5 rather than day 15.

At the junction V is shortened by 2 bases and J by 6 bases, with 15 bases in between. The germline V gene supplies CDR1 SGHTA and CDR2 FQGNSA. The CDR3 runs 15 amino acids, cysteine and phenylalanine included. CDR3 DNA is the only sequence kept; it has 45 bases, read in frame from the first base. Explained via the paper, the treatment or condition label denotes: live attenuated yellow fever vaccine strain. PBMCs were isolated from peripheral blood using a standard Ficoll-Paque protocol. Dynabeads CD4 and CD8 positive selection kits were used to isolate CD4 and CD8 T-cell fractions. RNA was extracted with TriZol from bulk PBMCs, CD4 and CD8 fractions, and dextramer-positive and dextramer-negative fractions. TCR cDNA was synthesized by 5'RACE template switching, which introduced a universal primer site and unique molecular identifiers. Priming for cDNA synthesis came from both the TCR alpha and TCR beta constant segments. Library amplification used two PCR steps, and the second PCR step added sample barcodes and sequencing adapters. Sequencing of the libraries was done on either Illumina HiSeq 2500 (2x100 bp) or NovaSeq (2x150 bp). The source study handled its data this way. MIGEC handled demultiplexing of reads and collapsing into UMI consensus sequences, while MiXCR performed V(D)J alignment. Vaccine-responding clonotypes were defined with edgeR using replicate PBMC samples, requiring FDR below 0.01 and a log2 fold change above 5 up to day 15. Each bulk clonotype was labeled CD4 or CD8 based on which sequenced repertoire, CD4 or CD8, contained the clonotype at higher abundance. Using fastp at Q25 and MiXCR, TCRdb reprocessed the public reads and kept productive beta chains. Each entry is one CDR3 protein sequence, shown with its most common DNA and genes. TCRdb, not the authors, supplied the V and J calls. For this sample the table gives approximately 70,000 distinct CDR3 sequences, of which around 7.9% were detected only once. The leading ten clones occupy roughly 29% of the sample.

The sequence is built from TRBV7-2 and TRBJ2-3; no confident D gene assignment can be made. This TCR derives from a man aged 18 to 29 who received the YFV17D yellow fever vaccine. This sample comprised CD8+ T cells sorted from PBMCs, obtained 10 to 11 days after the first yellow fever vaccination. The CDR3 region: CASSLRISAWDTQYF. The DNA sequence follows: TGTGCCAGCAGCTTACGAATATCAGCGTGGGATACGCAGTATTTT. The variable domain in full, with residues beyond the CDR3 obtained from the reference TRBV7-2 and TRBJ2-3 genes, is GAGVSQSPSNKVTEKGKDVELRCDPISGHTALYWYRQSLGQGLEFLIYFQGNSAPDKSGLPSDRFSAERTGGSVSTLTIQRTQQEDSAVYLCASSLRISAWDTQYFGPGTRLTVL.